This entry lists 24 T cell receptor beta chains sequenced from one sample in a study of cytomegalovirus exposure and HLA in healthy donors. The PCR made use of 60 Vbeta and 13 Jbeta primers. Sequencing used immunoSEQ multiplex PCR; TCRdb keeps in-frame clones, though not all of them. Among 200,000 or so clones listed, around 81% were seen once. The sample consisted of PBMCs. The receptors were gathered from a woman between 18 and 29 years old in good health and CMV-seropositive.

The chain recombines TRBV5-1 with TRBJ2-1, with 7 bases identical to TRBD2. V was pared by 2 bases and J by 5 bases, with 7 bases of the junction left unmatched. CDR3 length: 15 amino acids. Germline V gene data show CDR1 as SGHRS and CDR2 as YFSETQ. The CDR3 here is CASSLGLAANNEQFF. The CDR3 nucleotides are TGCGCCAGCAGCTTAGGGCTAGCGGCGAACAATGAGCAGTTCTTC.

With respect to this clone: One end of the junction does not line up with germline, which may come from a read error. This chain connects TRBV6-4 to TRBJ2-6; 7 nucleotides align to TRBD2. The CDR3 has 16 residues. Germline V gene sequence: CDR1 MRHNA, CDR2 SNTAGT. The CDR3 DNA follows: TGTGCCAGCAGTGTCCGGGGGGACTCTGGGGCCAACGGCCTGACTTTC. Translated: CASSVRGDSGANGLTF.

This chain uses TRBV6-1 with TRBJ2-1; D is ambiguous. Trimming pared 8 bases from V and 3 bases from J, leaving 8 bases between. The CDR3 is 12 amino acids. From germline, CDR1 is MNHNS and CDR2 SASEGT. The CDR3 is CASRLGYNEQFF. The CDR3 DNA follows: TGTGCCAGCCGGCTAGGCTACAATGAGCAGTTCTTC.

This chain links TRBV4-1 with TRBJ2-2; 8 nucleotides match TRBD2. The CDR3 runs to 15 residues. Germline assignment: CDR1 MGHRA and CDR2 YSYEKL. Trimming cost V 5 bases and J 3 bases; bases outside gene matches: 5. In nucleotides, the CDR3 is TGCGCCAGCAGCGGCTGGCGGGGGGACACCGGGGAGCTGTTTTTT. Protein product: CASSGWRGDTGELFF.

The rearrangement links TRBV4-1 to TRBJ2-4; possible D gene TRBD2, 7 bases. The germline V gene has CDR1 MGHRA and CDR2 YSYEKL. The CDR3 runs to 19 residues. Trimming took off 1 base at V and 0 bases at J, with 19 bases between the two ends. The CDR3 region has the DNA TGCGCCAGCAGCCAAGGGGCCGGGGGGCGGATACTAGCCAAAAACATTCAGTACTTC. Translated, it gives CASSQGAGGRILAKNIQYF.

The count of this clone is one. The rearrangement joins TRBV2 to TRBJ2-7; 7 bases match TRBD2. The CDR3 totals 11 residues. The V gene's germline CDR1 is SNHLY and CDR2 FYNNEI. V shed 8 bases, J shed 9 bases, and the junction held 7 bases outside the gene matches. In nucleotides, the CDR3 is TGTGCCAGCGGCAGGGAGCGGGGGCAGTACGTC. Amino acids: CASGRERGQYV.

The genes are TRBV28 and TRBJ2-3; 8 bases are shared with TRBD1. The CDR3 is 15 residues long. Trimming cost V 6 bases and J 6 bases; bases outside gene matches: 11. Germline V gene sequence: CDR1 MDHEN, CDR2 SYDVKM. The CDR3 region has the DNA TGTGCCAGCAGCGGACAGGGAAACCTGTGGGATACGCAGTATTTT. Encoded protein: CASSGQGNLWDTQYF. Using reference TRBV28 and TRBJ2-3 for the parts outside the CDR3, the full variable domain is DVKVTQSSRYLVKRTGEKVFLECVQDMDHENMFWYRQDPGLGLRLIYFSYDVKMKEKGDIPEGYSVSREKKERFSLILESASTNQTSMYLCASSGQGNLWDTQYFGPGTRLTVL.

The chain combines TRBV30 with TRBJ1-2; D possibly corresponds to TRBD1 (6 bases). The V gene's germline CDR1 is GTSNPN and CDR2 SVGIG (reference sequence). The V gene lost 5 bases and the J gene lost 2 bases, with 12 bases spanning the gap. The CDR3 has 13 amino acids. DNA of the CDR3: TGTGCCTGGGTGAGGACAGCCAACTATGGCTACACCTTC. Amino acids: CAWVRTANYGYTF.

The rearrangement uses TRBV10-1 and TRBJ1-1; perhaps TRBD1 as D (6 bases). CDR1 and CDR2 (germline): WNHNN, SYGVQD (reference sequence). The CDR3 is made up of 17 amino acids. Trimming removed 0 bases at V and 7 bases at J, with 21 bases between. The CDR3 loop is CASSESWGRGWSCEAFF. CDR3 DNA: TGCGCCAGCAGTGAGTCGTGGGGCAGGGGCTGGTCGTGTGAAGCTTTCTTT.

The chain employs TRBV5-1 and TRBJ2-3, with TRBD1 as a possible D gene (6 bases). Germline values: CDR1 SGHRS, CDR2 YFSETQ. V gave up 0 bases and J gave up 3 bases, with 8 bases separating them. The CDR3 covers 14 residues. CDR3 nucleotides: TGCGCCAGCAGCTTGGAGGACAGTACAGATACGCAGTATTTT. It translates to CASSLEDSTDTQYF.

The chain couples TRBV30 to TRBJ1-3; D remains unclear. CDR3 length: 16 amino acids. Germline CDR1 reads GTSNPN; CDR2 reads SVGIG (reference sequence). The V gene lost 4 bases and the J gene lost 4 bases, with 20 bases spanning the gap. CDR3 protein: CAWTSRRALRGNTIYF. CDR3 nucleotides: TGTGCCTGGACCAGTCGGCGGGCACTCAGGGGAAACACCATATATTTT.

The genes are TRBV6-5 and TRBJ2-2; D is perhaps TRBD2 (5 bases). There are 13 residues in the CDR3. Germline CDR1 is MNHEY and CDR2 is SVGAGI. Trimming removed 5 bases at V and 3 bases at J, with 7 bases between. CDR3 protein: CASSMRDTGELFF. The DNA for the CDR3 is TGTGCCAGCAGTATGAGGGACACCGGGGAGCTGTTTTTT.

As to this clone: Other nucleotide sequences in the sample specify the same CDR3. The chain joins TRBV9 to TRBJ2-7; D is unresolved. The V and J ends lost 0 bases and 1 base respectively, with 8 bases between them. The CDR3 spans 14 residues. CDR1 and CDR2 (germline): SGDLS, YYNGEE. The DNA for the CDR3 is TGTGCCAGCAGCGTAGGGGCCGGTTCCTACGAGCAGTACTTC. It specifies CASSVGAGSYEQYF.

The rearrangement links TRBV27 to TRBJ1-4; the D gene is possibly TRBD1 (6 bases). Trimming pared 1 base from V and 4 bases from J, leaving 19 bases between. The germline V gene has CDR1 MNHEY and CDR2 SMNVEV (reference sequence). This CDR3 spans 18 amino acids. In nucleotides, the CDR3 is TGTGCCAGCAGTTTATTCCATTCCGGAGAGGGGGTTAATGAAAAACTGTTTTTT. It is translated as CASSLFHSGEGVNEKLFF.

The sample holds one count of this clone. The chain uses TRBV4-2 and TRBJ2-1, with 11 bases fitting TRBD2. In germline, CDR1 is LGHNA, CDR2 YNFKEQ. V lost 6 bases and J lost 8; bases outside the gene matches: 15. This CDR3 contains 17 residues. The CDR3 region has the DNA TGTGCCAGCAGAGGGGGACTAGCGGTTTTTGAGGCTGATGAGCAGTTCTTC. It codes for CASRGGLAVFEADEQFF.

This clone came up once. This rearrangement joins TRBV29-1 to TRBJ2-3; 7 bases agree with TRBD2. The V segment lost 6 bases and the J segment 1 base; nucleotides outside the gene matches: 4. The CDR3 sequence is 13 residues long. Germline V gene lookup returns CDR1 SQVTM and CDR2 ANQGSEA. CDR3 DNA sequence: TGCAGCGTCGGACTAGTTGGCACAGATACGCAGTATTTT. Translation gives CSVGLVGTDTQYF.

The chain combines TRBV4-2 with TRBJ2-1, with a possible D match to TRBD2 (5 bases). The CDR3 has 15 residues. CDR1 and CDR2 from the germline V gene are LGHNA and YNFKEQ. Trimming cost V 4 bases and J 5 bases, with 15 bases left between them. This chain's CDR3 is CASSPRGGSDNEQFF. Written as DNA, the CDR3 is TGTGCCAGCAGCCCCCGGGGTGGGAGCGACAATGAGCAGTTCTTC.

The V gene is TRBV2, the J gene TRBJ2-5, with 9 positions matching TRBD2. The V gene end was trimmed by 7 bases and the J gene end by 5 bases; junction bases not matched to a gene: 11. Per germline, CDR1 SNHLY and CDR2 FYNNEI. The CDR3 loop spans 15 amino acids. The CDR3 region has the DNA TGTGCCAGCAACAAGGGGGGGACTAGCTGGGAGACCCAGTACTTC. Residues: CASNKGGTSWETQYF.

The chain uses TRBV2 and TRBJ1-4; TRBD1 might be the D (6 bases). Looked up from germline, CDR1 is SNHLY and CDR2 is FYNNEI. The CDR3 covers 16 residues. Trimming left V 1 base short and J 4 bases short, with 13 bases between. The CDR3 is CASSEGNRAFNEKLFF. The CDR3, as DNA: TGTGCCAGCAGTGAAGGGAACAGGGCCTTTAATGAAAAACTGTTTTTT.

The CDR3 sequence: CSADSSYGYTF. CDR3 in DNA: TGCAGTGCCGACAGTTCCTATGGCTACACCTTC. The gene calls are TRBV20-1 and TRBJ1-2, with D maybe TRBD1 (5 bases). Trimming cost V 6 bases and J 4 bases, with 9 bases left between them. Germline lookup yields CDR1 DFQATT and CDR2 SNEGSKA (reference sequence). This CDR3 comprises 11 residues.

The chain is built from TRBV18 and TRBJ2-7; D is possibly TRBD2 (5 bases). The CDR3 extends over 14 amino acids. Germline V gene lookup returns CDR1 KGHSH and CDR2 LQKENI. With 3 bases removed from V and 0 bases from J, the gap between germline ends came to 9 bases. The CDR3 reads CASSPGGSSYEQYF. DNA for the CDR3: TGTGCCAGCTCACCTGGAGGAAGCTCCTACGAGCAGTACTTC. The variable domain in full, completed from reference TRBV18 and TRBJ2-7, reads NAGVMQNPRHLVRRRGQEARLRCSPMKGHSHVYWYRQLPEEGLKFMVYLQKENIIDESGMPKERFSAEFPKEGPSILRIQQVVRGDSAAYFCASSPGGSSYEQYFGPGTRLTVT.

The chain joins TRBV29-1 to TRBJ1-2; D gene unclear. V was trimmed by 0 bases and J by 8 bases, leaving 19 bases between them. Germline CDR1 reads SQVTM; CDR2 reads ANQGSEA. The CDR3 runs 15 residues. CDR3 sequence: CSVEDLAHTWGGYTF. The CDR3 nucleotides are TGCAGCGTTGAAGATCTAGCGCACACCTGGGGAGGCTACACCTTC.

Only a few counts were recorded for this clone. The CDR3 coding sequence is TGTGCCAGCTCATCCGGACAGTCGAGCAATCAGCCCCAGCATTTT. Its protein is CASSSGQSSNQPQHF. The chain uses TRBV18 and TRBJ1-5; a possible D gene is TRBD1 (6 bases). Per germline, CDR1 KGHSH and CDR2 LQKENI. V was clipped by 5 bases and J by 1 base, with 12 bases between them. The CDR3 has 15 residues. Full variable domain (rest looked up from reference TRBV18 and TRBJ1-5): NAGVMQNPRHLVRRRGQEARLRCSPMKGHSHVYWYRQLPEEGLKFMVYLQKENIIDESGMPKERFSAEFPKEGPSILRIQQVVRGDSAAYFCASSSGQSSNQPQHFGDGTRLSIL.

The chain recombines TRBV15 with TRBJ2-3; 14 bases are shared with TRBD2. The CDR3 spans 16 residues. The ends lost 5 bases at V and 1 base at J; junction bases unmatched: 2. The V gene's germline CDR1 is LNHNV and CDR2 YYDKDF (reference sequence). CDR3 sequence: CATSQGLAGGTDTQYF. DNA for the CDR3: TGTGCCACCAGCCAGGGACTAGCGGGGGGCACAGATACGCAGTATTTT. The full variable domain, its missing parts supplied by reference TRBV15 and TRBJ2-3, is DAMVIQNPRYQVTQFGKPVTLSCSQTLNHNVMYWYQQKSSQAPKLLFHYYDKDFNNEADTPDNFQSRRPNTSFCFLDIRSPGLGDTAMYLCATSQGLAGGTDTQYFGPGTRLTVL.